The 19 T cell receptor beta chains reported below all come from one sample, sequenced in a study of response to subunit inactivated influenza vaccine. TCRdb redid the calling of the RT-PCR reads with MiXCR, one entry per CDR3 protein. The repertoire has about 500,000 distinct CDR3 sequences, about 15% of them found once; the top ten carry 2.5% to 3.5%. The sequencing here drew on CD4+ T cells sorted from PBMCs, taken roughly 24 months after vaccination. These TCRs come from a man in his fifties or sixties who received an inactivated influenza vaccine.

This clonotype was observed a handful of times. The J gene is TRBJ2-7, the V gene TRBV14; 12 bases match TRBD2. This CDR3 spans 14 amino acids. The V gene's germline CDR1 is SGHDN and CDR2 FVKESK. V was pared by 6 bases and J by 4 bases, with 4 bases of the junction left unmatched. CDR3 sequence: CASRDGTSGYEQYF. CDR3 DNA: TGTGCCAGCAGGGACGGGACTAGCGGGTACGAGCAGTACTTC. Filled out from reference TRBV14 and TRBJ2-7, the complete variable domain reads EAGVTQFPSHSVIEKGQTVTLRCDPISGHDNLYWYRRVMGKEIKFLLHFVKESKQDESGMPNNRFLAERTGGTYSTLKVQPAELEDSGVYFCASRDGTSGYEQYFGPGTRLTVT.

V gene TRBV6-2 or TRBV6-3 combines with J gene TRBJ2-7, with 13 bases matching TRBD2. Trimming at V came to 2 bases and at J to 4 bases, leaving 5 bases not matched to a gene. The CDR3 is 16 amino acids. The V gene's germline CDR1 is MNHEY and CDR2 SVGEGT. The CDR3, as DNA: TGTGCCAGCAGTTACGGATGGGGACTAGCGGGATACGAGCAGTACTTC. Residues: CASSYGWGLAGYEQYF.

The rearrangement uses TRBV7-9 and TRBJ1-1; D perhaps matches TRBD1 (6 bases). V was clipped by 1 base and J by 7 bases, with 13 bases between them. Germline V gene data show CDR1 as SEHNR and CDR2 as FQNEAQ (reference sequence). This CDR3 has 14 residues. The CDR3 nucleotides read TGTGCCAGCAGCTTAGGGGGGGCGGCAGTTGAAGCTTTCTTT. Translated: CASSLGGAAVEAFF.

Here the CDR3 DNA reads TGCAGTGCTATTACAGGGGTCGAAGAGACCCAGTACTTC. Translated: CSAITGVEETQYF. The chain is built from TRBV20-1 and TRBJ2-5; 7 nucleotides align to TRBD1. From germline, CDR1 is DFQATT and CDR2 SNEGSKA (reference sequence). J lost 3 bases, V lost 4 bases, and 5 bases had no gene match. The CDR3 extends over 13 amino acids.

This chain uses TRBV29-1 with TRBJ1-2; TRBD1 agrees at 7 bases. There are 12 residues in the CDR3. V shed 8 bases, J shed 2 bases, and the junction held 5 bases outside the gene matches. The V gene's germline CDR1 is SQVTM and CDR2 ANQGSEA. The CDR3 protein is CSIPTGNYGYTF. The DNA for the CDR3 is TGCAGCATCCCGACAGGGAACTATGGCTACACCTTC. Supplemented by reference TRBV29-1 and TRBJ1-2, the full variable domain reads SAVISQKPSRDICQRGTSLTIQCQVDSQVTMMFWYRQQPGQSLTLIATANQGSEATYESGFVIDKFPISRPNLTFSTLTVSNMSPEDSSIYLCSIPTGNYGYTFGSGTRLTVV.

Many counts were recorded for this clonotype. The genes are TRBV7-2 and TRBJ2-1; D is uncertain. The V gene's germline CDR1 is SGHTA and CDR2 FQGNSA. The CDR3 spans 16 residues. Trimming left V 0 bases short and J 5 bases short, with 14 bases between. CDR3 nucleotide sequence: TGTGCCAGCAGCTTAGCGCTGGCTACCCAACACAATGAGCAGTTCTTC. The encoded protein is CASSLALATQHNEQFF.

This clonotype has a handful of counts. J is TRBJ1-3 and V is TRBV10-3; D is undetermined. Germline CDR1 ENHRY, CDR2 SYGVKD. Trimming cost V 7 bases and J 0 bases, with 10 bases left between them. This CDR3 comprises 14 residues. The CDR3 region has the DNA TGTGCCATCACGGGCTCCGCCTCTGGAAACACCATATATTTT. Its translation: CAITGSASGNTIYF.

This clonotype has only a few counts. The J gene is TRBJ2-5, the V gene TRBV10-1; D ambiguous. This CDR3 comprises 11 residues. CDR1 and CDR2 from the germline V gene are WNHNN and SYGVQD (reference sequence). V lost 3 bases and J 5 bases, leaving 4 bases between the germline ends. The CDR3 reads CASSDTETQYF. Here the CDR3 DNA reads TGCGCCAGCAGTGATACGGAGACCCAGTACTTC.

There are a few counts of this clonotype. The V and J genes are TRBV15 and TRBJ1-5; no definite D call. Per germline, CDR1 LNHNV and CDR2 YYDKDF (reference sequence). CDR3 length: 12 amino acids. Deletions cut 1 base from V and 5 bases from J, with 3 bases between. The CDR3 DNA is TGTGCCACCAGCAGAGTTTATCAGCCCCAGCATTTT. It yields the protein CATSRVYQPQHF.

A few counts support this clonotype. The DNA for the CDR3 is TGTGCCAGCAGCCAAGCCGCCCGACTAGCGGGGATAAACAATGAGCAGTTCTTC. Translation gives CASSQAARLAGINNEQFF. This chain uses TRBV4-2 with TRBJ2-1, with 11 bases fitting TRBD2. The CDR3 has 18 amino acids. The germline gives CDR1 LGHNA, CDR2 YNFKEQ. V trimming: 1 base; J trimming: 5 bases; junction bases outside the gene matches: 10.

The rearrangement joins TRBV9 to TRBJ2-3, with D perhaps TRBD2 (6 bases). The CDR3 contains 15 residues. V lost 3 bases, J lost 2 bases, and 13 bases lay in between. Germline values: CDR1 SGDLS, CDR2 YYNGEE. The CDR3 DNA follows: TGTGCCAGCAGCGCCGCCGGGACTCTCACAGATACGCAGTATTTT. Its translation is CASSAAGTLTDTQYF.

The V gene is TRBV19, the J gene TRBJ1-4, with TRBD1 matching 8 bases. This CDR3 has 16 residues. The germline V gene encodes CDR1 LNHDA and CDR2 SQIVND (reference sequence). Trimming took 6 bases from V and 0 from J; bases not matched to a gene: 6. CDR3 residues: CASRGQGIATNEKLFF. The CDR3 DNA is TGTGCCAGTAGAGGACAGGGCATTGCAACTAATGAAAAACTGTTTTTT.

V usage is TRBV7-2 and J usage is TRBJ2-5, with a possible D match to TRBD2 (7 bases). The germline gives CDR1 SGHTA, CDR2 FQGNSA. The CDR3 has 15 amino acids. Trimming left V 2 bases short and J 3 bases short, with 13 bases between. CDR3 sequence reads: CASSLRGGVEETQYF. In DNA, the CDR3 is TGTGCCAGCAGCTTAAGGGGGGGGGTCGAAGAGACCCAGTACTTC.

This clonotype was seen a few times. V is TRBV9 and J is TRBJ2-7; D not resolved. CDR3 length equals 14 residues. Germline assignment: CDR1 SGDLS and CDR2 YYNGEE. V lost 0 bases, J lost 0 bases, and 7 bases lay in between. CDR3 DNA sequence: TGTGCCAGCAGCGTAGGAGTCTTCTCCTACGAGCAGTACTTC. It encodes CASSVGVFSYEQYF.

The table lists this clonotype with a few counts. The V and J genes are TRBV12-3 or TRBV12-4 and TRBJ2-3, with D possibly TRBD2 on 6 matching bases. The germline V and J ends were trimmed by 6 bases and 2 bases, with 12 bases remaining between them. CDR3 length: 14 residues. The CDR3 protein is CASSGRDFTDTQYF. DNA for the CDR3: TGTGCCAGCAGCGGAAGGGACTTCACAGATACGCAGTATTTT.

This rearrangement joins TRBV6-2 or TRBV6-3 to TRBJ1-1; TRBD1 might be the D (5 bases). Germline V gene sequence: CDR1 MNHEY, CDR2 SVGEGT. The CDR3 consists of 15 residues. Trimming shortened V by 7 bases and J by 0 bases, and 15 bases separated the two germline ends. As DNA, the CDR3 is TGTGCCAGCAAGCTCCAGGGCAGCATGAACACTGAAGCTTTCTTT. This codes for CASKLQGSMNTEAFF.

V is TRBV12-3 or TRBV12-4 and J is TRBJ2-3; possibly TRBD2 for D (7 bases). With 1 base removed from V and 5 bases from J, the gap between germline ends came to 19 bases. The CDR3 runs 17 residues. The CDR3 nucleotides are TGTGCCAGCAGTTTAGGTCTAGGGGGAGGGCCAGGAGATACGCAGTATTTT. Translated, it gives CASSLGLGGGPGDTQYF.

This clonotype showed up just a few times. The CDR3 protein is CASRVQTNTGELFF. The CDR3 nucleotides are TGTGCCAGCAGGGTGCAGACGAACACCGGGGAGCTGTTTTTT. The J gene is TRBJ2-2, the V gene TRBV2; no clear D gene. Trimming removed 6 bases at V and 0 bases at J, with 8 bases between. CDR1 is SNHLY and CDR2 is FYNNEI in the germline V gene. The length of the CDR3 is 14 residues.

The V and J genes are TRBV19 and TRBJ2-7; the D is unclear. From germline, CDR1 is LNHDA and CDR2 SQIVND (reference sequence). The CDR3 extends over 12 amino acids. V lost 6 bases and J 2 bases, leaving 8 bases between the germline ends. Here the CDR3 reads CASSKKPYEQYF. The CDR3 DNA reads TGTGCCAGTAGCAAGAAGCCCTACGAGCAGTACTTC.